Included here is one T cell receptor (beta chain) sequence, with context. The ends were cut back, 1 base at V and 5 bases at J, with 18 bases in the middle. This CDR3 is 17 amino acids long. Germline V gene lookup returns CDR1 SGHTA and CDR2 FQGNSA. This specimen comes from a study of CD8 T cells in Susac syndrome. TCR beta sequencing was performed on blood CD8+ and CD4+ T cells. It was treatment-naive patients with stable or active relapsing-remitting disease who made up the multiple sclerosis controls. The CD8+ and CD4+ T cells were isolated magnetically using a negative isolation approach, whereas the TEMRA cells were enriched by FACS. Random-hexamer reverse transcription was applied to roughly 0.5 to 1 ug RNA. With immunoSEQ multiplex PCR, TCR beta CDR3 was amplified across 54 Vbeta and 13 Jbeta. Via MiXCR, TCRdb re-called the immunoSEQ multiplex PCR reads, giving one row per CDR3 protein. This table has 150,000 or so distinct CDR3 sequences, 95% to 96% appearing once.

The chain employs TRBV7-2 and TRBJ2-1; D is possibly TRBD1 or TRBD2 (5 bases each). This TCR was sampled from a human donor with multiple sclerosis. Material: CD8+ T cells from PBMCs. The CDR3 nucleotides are TGTGCCAGCAGCTTAGGCAGGGCGGTACTAGTAAACAATGAGCAGTTCTTC. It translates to CASSLGRAVLVNNEQFF.